A single sample gave rise to the 30 T cell receptor beta chains below, sequenced in a study of metastatic and nonmetastatic thyroid tumors. No treatment had been given to any patient before thyroid surgery. MiXCR re-clonotyped the PCR reads for TCRdb. The sample contains roughly 34,000 clones, about 21% of which appear only once. Sequencing was done on a sample of tumor tissue. The source is a male donor with papillary thyroid cancer or a benign thyroid nodule (not recorded which). Some clones in this sample may be carry-over from other donors' samples.

This clone was counted ten times or more. V and J are TRBV29-1 and TRBJ1-2, with unresolved D. V was cut by 0 bases and J by 4 bases, with 18 bases left in between. This CDR3 region has 16 residues. Germline assignment: CDR1 SQVTM and CDR2 ANQGSEA. CDR3 nucleotide sequence: TGCAGCGTTGAAGAGTACTACTCGGGAGGGATCTATGGCTACACCTTC. It codes for CSVEEYYSGGIYGYTF.

The CDR3 protein is CSSNAVTGVREQFF. CDR3 in DNA: TGCAGTTCTAACGCCGTGACAGGGGTCAGGGAGCAGTTCTTC. The V call is TRBV20-1, the J call TRBJ2-1, with TRBD1 matching over 8 bases. J was trimmed by 10 bases and V by 8 bases; bases with no gene match: 16. The CDR3 runs 14 residues. Germline V gene sequence: CDR1 DFQATT, CDR2 SNEGSKA (reference sequence).

This clone was seen repeatedly, ten times or more. The chain recombines TRBV19 with TRBJ1-2; D ambiguous. The CDR3 runs to 13 residues. V shed 4 bases and J shed 4 bases, with 10 bases lying between them. The germline V gene encodes CDR1 LNHDA and CDR2 SQIVND (reference sequence). The CDR3 sequence is CASSTARRYGYTF. DNA of the CDR3: TGTGCCAGTAGTACTGCAAGGCGCTATGGCTACACCTTC.

In this sample, this clone turned up many times. CDR3 coding DNA: TGTGCCAGCAGATTTCATGGTCGGAACACTGAAGCTTTCTTT. Translated, it gives CASRFHGRNTEAFF. This chain uses TRBV27 with TRBJ1-1, with no clear D. V was clipped by 6 bases and J by 1 base, with 12 bases between them. Germline V CDR1 and CDR2: MNHEY, SMNVEV (reference sequence). The CDR3 has 14 amino acids.

This clone was seen more than once but under ten times. The same CDR3 is also encoded by other DNA sequences in this sample. This sequence joins TRBV27 and TRBJ1-4; D is perhaps TRBD1 (5 bases). The germline V and J ends were trimmed by 4 bases and 8 bases, with 14 bases remaining between them. The length of the CDR3 is 14 residues. Germline V gene data show CDR1 as MNHEY and CDR2 as SMNVEV (reference sequence). The CDR3 sequence: CASSSGRGDEKLFF. In nucleotides, the CDR3 is TGTGCCAGCAGTTCAGGGAGGGGAGACGAAAAACTGTTTTTT.

This clone appeared a few times. The CDR3 nucleotides are TGTGCCAGCAGCGGGGAATTGACTAGCGGGGAGACAGATACGCAGTATTTT. Translated, it gives CASSGELTSGETDTQYF. The gene calls are TRBV6-5 and TRBJ2-3, with 11 bases matching TRBD2. With V trimmed by 6 bases and J by 3 bases, 11 bases remained unmatched. CDR1 and CDR2 (germline): MNHEY, SVGAGI. This CDR3 has 17 amino acids.

At least ten counts were recorded for this clone. A much larger clone differs by one base, so this may be a read error. V is TRBV6-2 or TRBV6-3 and J is TRBJ2-1, with 13 nucleotides matching TRBD2. Germline trimming cut 7 bases from V and 8 bases from J; bases unmatched to any gene: 8. This CDR3 spans 15 amino acids. In germline, CDR1 is MNHEY, CDR2 SVGEGT. As DNA, the CDR3 is TGTGCCAGCAAACTCGGACTAGCGGGAGTAGATGAGCAGTTCTTC. It translates to CASKLGLAGVDEQFF.

CDR3 sequence: CAIGFDSGNTIYF. For the CDR3, the DNA is TGTGCCATCGGGTTTGACTCTGGAAACACCATATATTTT. This chain connects TRBV10-3 to TRBJ1-3, with D uncertain. This CDR3 comprises 13 residues. Trimming took off 8 bases at V and 0 bases at J, with 8 bases between the two ends. The V gene's germline CDR1 is ENHRY and CDR2 SYGVKD.

This clone appeared many times. V gene TRBV6-2 or TRBV6-3 combines with J gene TRBJ2-5; 7 bases agree with TRBD1. The V gene end was trimmed by 5 bases and the J gene end by 1 base; junction bases not matched to a gene: 7. CDR3 length equals 15 residues. The V gene's germline CDR1 is MNHEY and CDR2 SVGEGT. CDR3 in DNA: TGTGCCAGCAGTCGAAGCCGGGACAGCCAAGAGACCCAGTACTTC. This gives the protein CASSRSRDSQETQYF.

This clone occurred many times. The V and J genes are TRBV4-3 and TRBJ2-1, with TRBD2 identical over 9 bases. The CDR3 length is 15 residues. Trimming cost V 3 bases and J 7 bases; bases outside gene matches: 7. Germline CDR1 is LGHNA and CDR2 is YSLEER. CDR3 in amino acids: CASSHRAGGWNEQFF. The CDR3 nucleotides are TGCGCCAGCAGCCATAGAGCGGGAGGTTGGAATGAGCAGTTCTTC.

Ten or more counts support this clone. The chain combines TRBV20-1 with TRBJ2-1, with TRBD2 identical over 10 bases. From germline, CDR1 is DFQATT and CDR2 SNEGSKA (reference sequence). This CDR3 region has 13 residues. CDR3 amino acids: CSVSGRVYNEQFF. The CDR3 nucleotides are TGCAGCGTCAGCGGGAGGGTCTACAATGAGCAGTTCTTC.

This chain links TRBV4-3 with TRBJ2-7, with TRBD1 identical over 7 bases. This CDR3 is 16 amino acids long. V shed 3 bases, J shed 3 bases, and the junction held 11 bases outside the gene matches. Per the germline V gene, CDR1 is LGHNA and CDR2 is YSLEER. This CDR3 reads CASSQQTGTVIYEQYF. The CDR3 DNA reads as TGCGCCAGCAGCCAGCAGACAGGGACGGTCATCTACGAGCAGTACTTC.

The V and J genes are TRBV7-1 and TRBJ2-3, with 12 bases identical to TRBD2. TRBV7-1 is sorted into the ORF group, with uncertain function. Germline trimming cut 2 bases from V and 5 bases from J; bases unmatched to any gene: 14. The CDR3 spans 19 residues. The CDR3 spells CASSSRVRLAGGRGDTQYF. The CDR3 DNA is TGTGCCAGCAGCTCACGGGTCCGGCTAGCGGGAGGGCGTGGAGATACGCAGTATTTT.

Worth noting for this clone: The sample contains more than one DNA sequence encoding this CDR3. The chain is built from TRBV5-1 and TRBJ2-5; D gene uncertain. Germline values: CDR1 SGHRS, CDR2 YFSETQ. CDR3 length: 14 residues. The V end was cut by 0 bases, the J end by 7 bases, with 13 bases between. CDR3 in DNA: TGCGCCAGCAGCTTGGTCGGCTTTTCAGGGACCCAGTACTTC. Protein sequence: CASSLVGFSGTQYF.

This clone was counted only a few times. The chain uses TRBV19 and TRBJ2-7, with D tentatively TRBD1 or TRBD2 (5 bases each). The CDR3 has 13 amino acids. The V end was cut by 4 bases, the J end by 5 bases, with 12 bases between. Germline assignment: CDR1 LNHDA and CDR2 SQIVND (reference sequence). CDR3 sequence (DNA): TGTGCCAGTAGTAGGGGGTCCGTGGACGAGCAGTACTTC. Translated: CASSRGSVDEQYF.

There are many counts of this clone. The genes are TRBV6-1 and TRBJ1-1; unclear D gene. The CDR3 extends over 14 amino acids. Looked up from germline, CDR1 is MNHNS and CDR2 is SASEGT. The V gene lost 5 bases and the J gene lost 4 bases, with 14 bases spanning the gap. The CDR3 DNA reads TGTGCCAGCAGTCTAGGACGGGCCAGCACTGAAGCTTTCTTT. As protein: CASSLGRASTEAFF.

This clone has more than one count but fewer than ten. This sequence joins TRBV27 and TRBJ2-3; 9 nucleotides match TRBD1. Germline-derived CDR1 and CDR2 are MNHEY and SMNVEV (reference sequence). This CDR3 has 14 residues. Trimming cost V 8 bases and J 4 bases; bases outside gene matches: 7. CDR3 amino acids: CASSDRGLPDTQYF. The CDR3 coding sequence is TGTGCCAGCTCGGACAGGGGTTTGCCAGATACGCAGTATTTT.

This clone was detected only a few times. This chain links TRBV6-5 with TRBJ1-5; D is possibly TRBD1 (5 bases). The V and J ends lost 4 bases and 6 bases respectively, with 13 bases between them. CDR1 MNHEY and CDR2 SVGAGI come from the germline V gene. This CDR3 spans 14 amino acids. CDR3 coding DNA: TGTGCCAGCAGTTTCAGGGAGTGGGGTCAGCCCCAGCATTTT. It codes for CASSFREWGQPQHF.

This clone was counted ten times or more. This chain connects TRBV5-1 to TRBJ2-7; no clear D gene. CDR3 length equals 14 residues. Germline CDR1 SGHRS, CDR2 YFSETQ. The V and J ends lost 8 bases and 4 bases respectively, with 19 bases between them. CDR3 nucleotides: TGCGCCAGTTCGGAACCGGGTCTTACATACGAGCAGTACTTC. Encoded protein: CASSEPGLTYEQYF.

The gene calls are TRBV5-1 and TRBJ1-3; D is uncertain. There are 15 residues in the CDR3. The germline V and J ends were trimmed by 5 bases and 0 bases, with 12 bases remaining between them. Germline V gene data show CDR1 as SGHRS and CDR2 as YFSETQ. This chain's CDR3 is CASSGVLPSGNTIYF. The CDR3 DNA reads TGCGCCAGCAGTGGTGTCTTGCCCTCTGGAAACACCATATATTTT.

This clone was observed a few times. The rearrangement joins TRBV6-1 to TRBJ2-7; 12 bases fit TRBD2. J lost 6 bases, V lost 4 bases, and 1 base had no gene match. The length of the CDR3 is 13 residues. CDR1 MNHNS and CDR2 SASEGT come from the germline V gene. In DNA, the CDR3 is TGTGCCAGCAGTGGACTAGCGGGAGCCGAGCAGTACTTC. This sequence encodes CASSGLAGAEQYF.

This clone appeared many times. The CDR3 region is CASSSRTGIVSPLHF. The DNA for the CDR3 is TGTGCCAGCAGCTCGCGGACAGGGATCGTTTCACCCCTCCACTTT. The chain combines TRBV5-8 with TRBJ1-6; 8 nucleotides align to TRBD1. J was trimmed by 9 bases and V by 3 bases; bases with no gene match: 8. The germline CDR1 and CDR2 sequences are SGHTS and YDEGEE. This CDR3 spans 15 amino acids.

This chain uses TRBV6-4 with TRBJ1-1; D unclear. Looked up from germline, CDR1 is MRHNA and CDR2 is SNTAGT. CDR3 length equals 16 residues. Trimming took off 7 bases at V and 6 bases at J, with 24 bases between the two ends. CDR3 protein: CASKGRGSPLRAEAFF. Written as DNA, the CDR3 is TGTGCCAGCAAAGGGCGCGGATCCCCGTTACGCGCTGAAGCTTTCTTT.

This clone has just one count. At one end, the junction sequence differs from germline, possibly due to a read error. The rearrangement links TRBV12-5 to TRBJ1-1; TRBD1 agrees at 7 bases. The germline CDR1 and CDR2 sequences are LGHNT and FRNRAP. This CDR3 spans 16 amino acids. The CDR3 is CTSGLTRTGDGTEAFF. The CDR3 DNA is TGTACTAGTGGTTTGACCCGTACAGGGGACGGCACTGAAGCTTTCTTT.

The table lists this clone with many counts. The V and J genes are TRBV6-5 and TRBJ2-3; D is unresolved. Trimming pared 2 bases from V and 0 bases from J, leaving 9 bases between. From germline, CDR1 is MNHEY and CDR2 SVGAGI. The CDR3 loop spans 15 amino acids. The CDR3 reads CASSYQDPSTDTQYF. CDR3 sequence (DNA): TGTGCCAGCAGTTACCAGGACCCTAGCACAGATACGCAGTATTTT.

The chain couples TRBV6-2 or TRBV6-3 to TRBJ1-1; D might be TRBD1 (5 bases). The germline CDR1 and CDR2 sequences are MNHEY and SVGEGT. CDR3 length: 15 residues. V shed 0 bases and J shed 5 bases, with 13 bases lying between them. The CDR3 region is CASSYSFQGFTEAFF. The CDR3 DNA sequence: TGTGCCAGCAGTTACTCGTTTCAGGGTTTTACTGAAGCTTTCTTT.

This clone came up many times. This chain joins TRBV4-3 and TRBJ1-6; D remains ambiguous. Trimming removed 0 bases at V and 3 bases at J, with 6 bases between. Germline V gene sequence: CDR1 LGHNA, CDR2 YSLEER. This CDR3 has 15 residues. CDR3 in DNA: TGCGCCAGCAGCCAAGATGCCAGCTATAATTCACCCCTCCACTTT. This sequence encodes CASSQDASYNSPLHF.

This clone has a single count. This chain links TRBV5-1 with TRBJ2-1; 10 positions match TRBD1. V was clipped by 3 bases and J by 8 bases; unmatched bases: 8. Germline V gives CDR1 SGHRS, CDR2 YFSETQ. This CDR3 comprises 15 residues. Here the CDR3 reads CASSSGTGVGDEQFF. CDR3 bases: TGCGCCAGCAGCTCCGGGACAGGGGTAGGAGATGAGCAGTTCTTC. The entire variable domain, with the rest obtained from reference TRBV5-1 and TRBJ2-1, is as follows: KAGVTQTPRYLIKTRGQQVTLSCSPISGHRSVSWYQQTPGQGLQFLFEYFSETQRNKGNFPGRFSGRQFSNSRSEMNVSTLELGDSALYLCASSSGTGVGDEQFFGPGTRLTVL.

J is TRBJ2-2 and V is TRBV10-3; maybe TRBD1 (6 bases). The CDR3 is 14 amino acids. V lost 10 bases and J 5 bases, leaving 17 bases between the germline ends. Per germline, CDR1 ENHRY and CDR2 SYGVKD. CDR3 nucleotide sequence: TGTGCCACTGCCGGGAACAGGGAAACCGGGGAGCTGTTTTTT. It encodes CATAGNRETGELFF.

This clone was counted at least ten times. The rearrangement links TRBV24-1 to TRBJ2-7, with 8 positions matching TRBD2. CDR1 is KGHDR and CDR2 is SFDVKD in the germline V gene. V lost 8 bases, J lost 5 bases, and 7 bases stayed unmatched. This CDR3 is built from 13 residues. CDR3 region: CATTGGGLHEQYF. Written as DNA, the CDR3 is TGTGCCACCACGGGGGGGGGGCTGCACGAGCAGTACTTC.